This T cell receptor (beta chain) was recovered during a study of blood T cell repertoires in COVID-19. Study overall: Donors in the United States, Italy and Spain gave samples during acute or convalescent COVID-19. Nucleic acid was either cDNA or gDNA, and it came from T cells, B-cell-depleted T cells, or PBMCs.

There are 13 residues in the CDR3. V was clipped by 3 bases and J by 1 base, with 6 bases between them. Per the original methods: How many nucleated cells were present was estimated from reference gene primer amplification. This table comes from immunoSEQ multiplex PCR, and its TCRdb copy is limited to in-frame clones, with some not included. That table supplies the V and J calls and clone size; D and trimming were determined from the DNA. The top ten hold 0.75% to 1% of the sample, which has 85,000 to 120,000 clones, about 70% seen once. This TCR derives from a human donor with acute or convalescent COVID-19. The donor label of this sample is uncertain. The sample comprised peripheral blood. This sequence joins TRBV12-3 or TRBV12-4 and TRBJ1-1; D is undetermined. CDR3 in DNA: TGTGCCAGCAGTTTTGCCGGGAACACTGAAGCTTTCTTT. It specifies CASSFAGNTEAFF.